This T cell receptor (beta chain) was sequenced during a study of cytomegalovirus exposure and HLA in healthy donors. Study background: An early data release held approximately 80 million unique TCRs from HLA-typed donors.

This CDR3 is 14 amino acids long. The V gene lost 2 bases and the J gene lost 8 bases, with 13 bases spanning the gap. CDR1 SGHTA and CDR2 FQGNSA come from the germline V gene. Whole-study results and caveats: Cytomegalovirus-associated TCR beta chains were listed, numbering 150 to 200. Follow-up analysis later connected one missense variant in DCLRE1C with trimming of TCR beta V- and J-genes.

The PCR ran on 60 Vbeta and 13 Jbeta primers. Assay: immunoSEQ multiplex PCR; the TCRdb copy retains only in-frame clones and omits some. The sample carries roughly 130,000 clones, around 80% recorded once. In the case of this clone: Its target is unknown.

The chain combines TRBV7-2 with TRBJ1-3; D not resolved. The clonotype comes from a woman in her 50s in good health and CMV-seropositive. Sequenced material: PBMCs. In nucleotides, the CDR3 is TGTGCCAGCAGCTTAAATTGGCGACGGGACACCATATATTTT. It translates to CASSLNWRRDTIYF.